This is a list of T cell receptor beta chains from one sample in a study of identical twins. One entry per CDR3 protein, called by TCRdb with MiXCR from the 5' RACE reads. The repertoire holds 350,000 to 400,000 distinct CDR3 sequences, with approximately 8.8% as singletons. Material: naive T cells sorted from blood. The source is a woman in her 50s in good health. The CDR3 runs from the conserved cysteine through the conserved F or W. The order of the fields is D gene, J gene, clone size, V gene, CDR3 protein, CDR3 DNA. A D gene is named only where the DNA matches it firmly. Size tells how often a clone was seen (once, few, many) or the class of an expanded clone, and some rows leave it out.

TRBD2	TRBJ2-1	few	TRBV5-1	CASSLGTLSGSSYNEQFF	TGCGCCAGCAGCTTGGGGACCCTGAGCGGGAGCTCCTACAATGAGCAGTTCTTC
TRBD2	TRBJ2-3	.	TRBV7-2	CASSSELAGVYTDTQYF	TGTGCCAGCAGCTCCGAACTAGCGGGAGTTTACACAGATACGCAGTATTTT
TRBD2	TRBJ2-7	few	TRBV11-3	CASSFGSGGTYEQYF	TGTGCCAGCAGCTTCGGGTCGGGAGGGACATACGAGCAGTACTTC
.	TRBJ2-3	many	TRBV20-1	CSARDGTYDTDTQYF	TGCAGTGCTAGAGATGGGACCTACGACACAGATACGCAGTATTTT
.	TRBJ1-1	many	TRBV27	CASRDPSLQAFF	TGTGCCAGCAGAGACCCTTCCCTTCAAGCTTTCTTT
TRBD1	TRBJ1-1	many	TRBV6-9	CASSYFRQGKAFF	TGTGCCAGCAGTTATTTCCGACAGGGAAAAGCTTTCTTT
.	TRBJ1-6	.	TRBV2	CASNRVPSSYNSPLHF	TGTGCCAGCAACCGGGTACCTTCCTCCTATAATTCACCCCTCCACTTT
TRBD2	TRBJ2-3	few	TRBV7-8	CASSSFRGSSTDTQYF	TGTGCCAGCAGCTCGTTTCGCGGGAGTAGCACAGATACGCAGTATTTT
.	TRBJ2-3	many	TRBV5-6	CASSLAWGSEDTQYF	TGTGCCAGCAGCTTAGCGTGGGGATCGGAAGATACGCAGTATTTT
.	TRBJ1-6	.	TRBV7-9	CASTQEGESPLHF	TGTGCCAGCACCCAGGAGGGGGAATCACCCCTCCACTTT
.	TRBJ1-4	many	TRBV5-1	CASSPRAGGNEKLFF	TGCGCCAGCAGCCCCCGGGCAGGCGGTAATGAAAAACTGTTTTTT
.	TRBJ1-6	few	TRBV20-1	CSASLSGRENSPLHF	TGCAGTGCTAGTCTGTCAGGCAGGGAAAATTCACCCCTCCACTTT
TRBD1	TRBJ1-2	many	TRBV2	CARRDRAKSGYTF	TGTGCCAGGCGAGACAGGGCAAAATCTGGCTACACCTTC
TRBD1	TRBJ2-5	.	TRBV10-2	CASSGRTGGPETQYF	TGCGCCAGCAGTGGGAGGACAGGGGGCCCGGAGACCCAGTACTTC
TRBD2	TRBJ2-3	.	TRBV5-4	CASSSPGGDKTDTQYF	TGTGCCAGCAGCTCTCCGGGAGGGGATAAAACAGATACGCAGTATTTT
.	TRBJ1-1	few	TRBV7-3	CASSLGGMRTEAFF	TGTGCCAGCAGCTTAGGAGGGATGCGGACTGAAGCTTTCTTT
.	TRBJ2-3	few	TRBV6-5	CASRPISGSTDTQYF	TGTGCCAGCAGACCCATAAGCGGGAGCACAGATACGCAGTATTTT
TRBD2	TRBJ2-6	few	TRBV5-1	CASMDITSGRSSGANVLTF	TGCGCCAGCATGGACATAACTAGCGGGAGGAGCTCTGGGGCCAACGTCCTGACTTTC
TRBD1	TRBJ2-7	few	TRBV6-1	CASSEAMAGTGIYEQYF	TGTGCCAGCAGTGAAGCGATGGCCGGGACAGGGATCTACGAGCAGTACTTC
TRBD2	TRBJ2-5	.	TRBV19	CASNPSGTETQYF	TGTGCCAGTAATCCGAGCGGGACAGAGACCCAGTACTTC
TRBD1	TRBJ1-2	.	TRBV19	CASSPIGQVRGYTF	TGTGCCAGTAGCCCCATAGGACAGGTCCGCGGCTACACCTTC
.	TRBJ2-1	.	TRBV24-1	CATSGGAGNEQFF	TGTGCCACCAGTGGAGGGGCGGGGAATGAGCAGTTCTTC
.	TRBJ2-5	.	TRBV12-5	CASSGLSSWETQYF	TGTGCTAGTTCCGGGCTTTCGTCGTGGGAGACCCAGTACTTC
TRBD2	TRBJ2-4	few	TRBV3-1	CASSQDLAGGYKNIQYF	TGTGCCAGCAGCCAAGATCTAGCGGGAGGTTACAAAAACATTCAGTACTTC
TRBD1	TRBJ1-6	few	TRBV20-1	CSARDRGTGGNSPLHF	TGCAGTGCTAGAGATAGGGGGACAGGAGGCAATTCACCCCTCCACTTT
TRBD2	TRBJ2-3	few	TRBV4-2	CASSRKAGGTDTQYF	TGTGCCAGCAGCCGGAAAGCGGGAGGCACAGATACGCAGTATTTT
TRBD2	TRBJ2-3	.	TRBV7-8	CASSSGLDGTDTQYF	TGTGCCAGCAGCTCGGGACTAGATGGCACAGATACGCAGTATTTT
TRBD2	TRBJ2-1	many	TRBV5-6	CASSAVAGGYNEQFF	TGTGCCAGCAGCGCAGTAGCGGGAGGGTACAATGAGCAGTTCTTC
.	TRBJ2-3	.	TRBV18	CASSPILATGDTQYF	TGTGCCAGCTCACCAATACTAGCTACCGGAGATACGCAGTATTTT
TRBD2	TRBJ2-2	few	TRBV5-1	CASRMIGLAANAGELFF	TGCGCCAGCAGGATGATCGGGCTAGCGGCTAACGCCGGGGAGCTGTTTTTT
TRBD1	TRBJ1-5	few	TRBV28	CASSPSGTGGGNQPQHF	TGTGCCAGCAGTCCTTCCGGGACAGGGGGCGGAAATCAGCCCCAGCATTTT
.	TRBJ2-5	few	TRBV10-3	CATWGRETQYF	TGTGCCACCTGGGGGCGAGAGACCCAGTACTTC
.	TRBJ2-2	many	TRBV6-1	CASSDPRTGRGTGELFF	TGTGCCAGCAGTGACCCCCGAACGGGAAGGGGAACCGGGGAGCTGTTTTTT
.	TRBJ2-7	few	TRBV6-1	CASRSTGDEQYF	TGTGCCAGCAGATCTACAGGAGACGAGCAGTACTTC
.	TRBJ2-6	many	TRBV29-1	CSVGTSRSGANVLTF	TGCAGCGTTGGAACTAGCAGGTCTGGGGCCAACGTCCTGACTTTC
TRBD1	TRBJ2-5	.	TRBV30	CAGRQGVTETQYF	TGTGCCGGACGACAGGGGGTTACGGAGACCCAGTACTTC
.	TRBJ1-1	few	TRBV19	CASSMGVTAEAFF	TGTGCCAGTAGTATGGGGGTGACGGCTGAAGCTTTCTTT
TRBD1	TRBJ2-3	few	TRBV18	CASSPLTGGIRTDTQYF	TGTGCCAGCTCACCACTGACAGGGGGCATTAGGACAGATACGCAGTATTTT
.	TRBJ2-1	few	TRBV20-1	CSARRTYNEQFF	TGCAGTGCCAGGAGAACCTACAATGAGCAGTTCTTC
TRBD2	TRBJ2-1	few	TRBV14	CASSLLTSGMNEQFF	TGTGCCAGCAGCCTCCTGACTAGCGGGATGAATGAGCAGTTCTTC
.	TRBJ1-1	.	TRBV12-3/TRBV12-4	CASSLTAARAFF	TGTGCCAGCAGTTTGACGGCTGCGCGAGCTTTCTTT
.	TRBJ1-2	.	TRBV5-4	CASSLDGAHGYTF	TGTGCCAGCAGCTTGGATGGGGCGCATGGCTACACCTTC
.	TRBJ2-5	few	TRBV12-3/TRBV12-4	CASRQTNQETQYF	TGTGCCAGCAGGCAAACTAACCAAGAGACCCAGTACTTC
.	TRBJ1-1	many	TRBV12-3/TRBV12-4	CASRRELNTEAFF	TGTGCCAGCAGGAGGGAATTGAACACTGAAGCTTTCTTT
TRBD2	TRBJ2-3	few	TRBV7-9	CASSLKAGGGLDTQYF	TGTGCCAGCAGCTTAAAGGCGGGAGGAGGTTTAGATACGCAGTATTTT
.	TRBJ1-6	many	TRBV12-3/TRBV12-4	CASSLMRGLDSPLHF	TGTGCCAGCAGTTTAATGAGGGGTCTTGATTCACCCCTCCACTTT
.	TRBJ2-2	many	TRBV7-2	CASSPTGTYTGELFF	TGTGCCAGCAGCCCGACCGGCACTTACACCGGGGAGCTGTTTTTT
.	TRBJ2-5	.	TRBV12-5	CASGRNAMETQYF	TGTGCTAGTGGGCGGAATGCCATGGAGACCCAGTACTTC
.	TRBJ1-3	.	TRBV29-1	CSVIRQDAGNTIYF	TGCAGCGTTATCCGACAGGACGCGGGAAACACCATATATTTT